By its share, the clone carrying this T cell receptor (beta chain) is large. What it recognizes is unknown. Live CD3+CD8+TCRalphabeta+ cells were sorted into four subsets by PD-1 and/or TIGIT. V lost 4 bases and J lost 0, with 10 bases in between. Germline V gene data show CDR1 as LNHNV and CDR2 as YYDKDF (reference sequence). The CDR3 contains 15 residues. The data are from a study of circulating CD8 cells and anti-PD-1 response in melanoma. Whole-study findings and limits: Expanded sorted subsets were checked for tumor reactivity using peptides. Subset repertoires were largely private at M1, with under 7.5% shared. Previously treated and treatment-naive patients were pooled together.

Using around 15 ng of total RNA, TCR libraries were made with the QIAseq Immune Repertoire TCR panel. TCRdb reanalysed the reads using MiXCR and keeps one entry per CDR3 protein. The sample lists approximately 310 distinct CDR3 sequences; around 9.3% were seen once. Source: CD8+ T cells from PBMCs, taken at baseline or after one month of anti-PD-1 therapy (not recorded which). The rearrangement links TRBV15 to TRBJ1-5; D not certain. The receptor was isolated from a human donor with melanoma. The CDR3 DNA reads TGTGCCACCAGCATCCTCCGGGATAGCAATCAGCCCCAGCATTTT. Protein product: CATSILRDSNQPQHF.